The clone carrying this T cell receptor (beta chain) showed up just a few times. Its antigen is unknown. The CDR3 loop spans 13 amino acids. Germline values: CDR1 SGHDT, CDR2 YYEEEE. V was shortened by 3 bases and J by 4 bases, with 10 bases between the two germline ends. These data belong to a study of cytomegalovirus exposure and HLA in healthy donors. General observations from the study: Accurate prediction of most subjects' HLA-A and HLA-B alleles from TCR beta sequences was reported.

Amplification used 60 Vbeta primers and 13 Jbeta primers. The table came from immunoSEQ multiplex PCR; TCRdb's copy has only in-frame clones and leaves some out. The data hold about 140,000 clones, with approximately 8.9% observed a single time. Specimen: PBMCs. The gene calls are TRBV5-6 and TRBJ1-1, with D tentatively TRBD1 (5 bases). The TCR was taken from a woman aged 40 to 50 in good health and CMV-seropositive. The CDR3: CASSSGQTTEAFF. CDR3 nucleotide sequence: TGTGCCAGCAGCTCCGGACAAACCACTGAAGCTTTCTTT.